This is a list of T cell receptor beta chains from one sample in a study of T cells in Graves' hyperthyroidism and ophthalmopathy. TCRdb called the multiplex PCR reads again in MiXCR, with one record for every CDR3 protein. The sample lists over 400,000 distinct CDR3 sequences, roughly 14% seen once, with approximately 13% in the top ten. Sequences were obtained from blood. The receptors were sampled from a man younger than 30 with Graves' ophthalmopathy. Both conserved end residues are part of each CDR3. D genes are given only for firm matches. A row's size may be missing; if present it is once, few, many or a size class.

CDR3aa	CDR3nt	v_gene	j_gene	abundance	d_gene
CASSLGSFNEQFF	TGTGCCAGCAGCTTAGGCAGTTTCAATGAGCAGTTCTTC	TRBV7-2	TRBJ2-1	many	-
CASSPHQGAGNTIYF	TGTGCCAGCAGCCCGCATCAGGGGGCTGGAAACACCATATATTTT	TRBV11-2	TRBJ1-3	few	TRBD1
CASSLSGQGYDNEQFF	TGCGCCAGCAGCTTGTCCGGACAGGGCTATGACAATGAGCAGTTCTTC	TRBV5-1	TRBJ2-1	many	TRBD1
CSARNQVGTEAFF	TGCAGTGCTAGGAATCAGGTGGGGACTGAAGCTTTCTTT	TRBV20-1	TRBJ1-1	-	-
CASSTGGAWQETQYF	TGTGCCAGCAGTACAGGGGGCGCTTGGCAAGAGACCCAGTACTTC	TRBV6-1	TRBJ2-5	-	TRBD1
CASSLKLTRNEQFF	TGTGCCAGCAGCTTGAAACTTACCAGGAATGAGCAGTTCTTC	TRBV5-6	TRBJ2-1	-	-
CASSFGQWETQYF	TGTGCCAGCAGTTTCGGCCAATGGGAGACCCAGTACTTC	TRBV12-3/TRBV12-4	TRBJ2-5	many	-
CASSPYRQGDEKLFF	TGTGCCAGCAGTCCTTACCGGCAGGGAGACGAAAAACTGTTTTTT	TRBV12-3/TRBV12-4	TRBJ1-4	many	-
CASSVDGQGGILEAFF	TGTGCCAGCAGCGTCGACGGACAGGGGGGGATTCTTGAAGCTTTCTTT	TRBV9	TRBJ1-1	few	TRBD1
CASRGGRTSGPYEQYF	TGTGCCAGCAGGGGAGGGCGCACTAGCGGTCCCTACGAGCAGTACTTC	TRBV27	TRBJ2-7	-	TRBD2
CASSPDGLDSYTF	TGTGCCAGCAGCCCGGACGGACTAGACAGCTACACCTTC	TRBV12-3/TRBV12-4	TRBJ1-2	-	-
CASSQGGEQFF	TGTGCCAGCAGCCAAGGGGGTGAGCAGTTCTTC	TRBV7-9	TRBJ2-1	many	-
CASSFGGDEQYF	TGTGCCAGCAGTTTTGGAGGGGACGAGCAGTACTTC	TRBV12-3/TRBV12-4	TRBJ2-7	many	-
CASSLGLAGGPFF	TGTGCCAGCAGTTTAGGACTAGCGGGAGGGCCTTTCTTC	TRBV12-3/TRBV12-4	TRBJ2-1	-	TRBD2
CASSLLLQTNQPQHF	TGTGCCAGCAGCTTACTTCTACAGACCAATCAGCCCCAGCATTTT	TRBV5-5	TRBJ1-5	many	-
CASSNGDTEAFF	TGTGCCAGCTCAAACGGGGACACTGAAGCTTTCTTT	TRBV18	TRBJ1-1	many	-
CASSRPGQGGGTQYF	TGTGCCAGCTCTCGACCGGGACAGGGAGGTGGGACCCAGTACTTC	TRBV18	TRBJ2-5	many	TRBD1
CASSSNLPPYEQYF	TGTGCCAGCAGTTCAAACCTACCCCCCTACGAGCAGTACTTC	TRBV12-3/TRBV12-4	TRBJ2-7	many	-
CASSHGRDLGETQYF	TGTGCCAGCAGCCATGGGAGGGACCTCGGGGAGACCCAGTACTTC	TRBV7-9	TRBJ2-5	-	TRBD2
CASSQPGTGQETQYF	TGTGCCAGCAGTCAACCCGGGACAGGACAAGAGACCCAGTACTTC	TRBV27	TRBJ2-5	many	TRBD1
CAGSADARGYTF	TGTGCCGGCAGTGCGGACGCAAGAGGCTACACCTTC	TRBV6-2/TRBV6-3	TRBJ1-2	-	-
CASSRSGARTEAFF	TGTGCCAGCAGCCGCTCTGGGGCGCGCACTGAAGCTTTCTTT	TRBV7-9	TRBJ1-1	few	-
CATSPNTGTAYGYTF	TGTGCCACCAGCCCAAATACCGGGACGGCCTATGGCTACACCTTC	TRBV15	TRBJ1-2	many	-